What follows are 25 T cell receptor beta chains derived from one specimen sequenced in a study of shared clonotypes between healthy human individuals. Produced via immunoSEQ multiplex PCR; TCRdb's table is partial and in-frame only. Here the sample spans roughly 2,500,000 clones, more than 85% being singletons. Specimen: naive CD4+ T cells from PBMCs. Documented subset: CD45RA+ positively selected. These TCRs come from a man aged 18 to 30 in good health. Some clones in this sample may be carry-over from other donors' samples.

The chain combines TRBV5-1 with TRBJ2-7; 10 nucleotides match TRBD1. Trimming took 4 bases from V and 7 from J; bases not matched to a gene: 14. The CDR3 has 16 residues. The germline V gene has CDR1 SGHRS and CDR2 YFSETQ. The CDR3 spells CASSTPQGTGVREQYF. The CDR3 DNA reads as TGCGCCAGCAGCACGCCGCAGGGGACAGGGGTGAGGGAGCAGTACTTC.

The chain employs TRBV9 and TRBJ2-7; D is uncertain. With 3 bases removed from V and 5 bases from J, the gap between germline ends came to 9 bases. The CDR3 totals 12 residues. Germline lookup yields CDR1 SGDLS and CDR2 YYNGEE. The DNA of the CDR3 is TGTGCCAGCAGCGGGTCAGGAAACGAGCAGTACTTC. This gives the protein CASSGSGNEQYF.

J is TRBJ2-2 and V is TRBV28; 14 bases match TRBD2. Germline V gene sequence: CDR1 MDHEN, CDR2 SYDVKM. The CDR3 has 16 amino acids. Unmatched junction bases numbered 3, after V lost 2 bases and J lost 7 bases. CDR3 in DNA: TGTGCCAGCAGTTTAAGACTAGCGGGAGGGCACGGGGAGCTGTTTTTT. Its protein product is CASSLRLAGGHGELFF.

About this clone itself: Other DNA variants within this sample encode the same CDR3. This chain links TRBV28 with TRBJ2-1, with no clear D. With 5 bases removed from V and 4 bases from J, the gap between germline ends came to 3 bases. This CDR3 region has 11 residues. Germline V CDR1 and CDR2: MDHEN, SYDVKM. The CDR3 DNA is TGTGCCAGCAGTGCTTACAATGAGCAGTTCTTC. It specifies CASSAYNEQFF.

Points on this clone: Other DNA sequences in this sample translate to the same CDR3. This sequence joins TRBV28 and TRBJ2-7; 7 bases match TRBD1. Germline V gene sequence: CDR1 MDHEN, CDR2 SYDVKM. Losses at the gene ends were 6 bases for V and 3 bases for J; bases not matched to a gene: 5. The CDR3 loop spans 13 amino acids. The CDR3 sequence is CASSLGQDYEQYF. The CDR3, as DNA: TGTGCCAGCAGCCTCGGACAGGACTACGAGCAGTACTTC.

The J gene is TRBJ1-2, the V gene TRBV19; 8 bases fit TRBD1. V was clipped by 7 bases and J by 4 bases; unmatched bases: 11. There are 15 residues in the CDR3. The germline V gene has CDR1 LNHDA and CDR2 SQIVND (reference sequence). CDR3 bases: TGTGCCAGTAATGATTCAGGGGGCCGTTCCTATGGCTACACCTTC. Its translation: CASNDSGGRSYGYTF.

This rearrangement joins TRBV7-2 to TRBJ2-7; 7 nucleotides match TRBD2. V gave up 8 bases and J gave up 5 bases; unmatched junction bases: 15. The CDR3 has 15 amino acids. Germline V gene sequence: CDR1 SGHTA, CDR2 FQGNSA. CDR3 sequence reads: CASGLVLRELNEQYF. The CDR3 DNA reads TGTGCCAGCGGCCTCGTTCTGCGGGAGTTAAACGAGCAGTACTTC.

This chain joins TRBV5-1 and TRBJ1-1; TRBD1 agrees at 7 bases. The CDR3 is 14 residues long. The germline gives CDR1 SGHRS, CDR2 YFSETQ. With 4 bases clipped from V and 1 base from J, the junction kept 4 bases outside the gene matches. The CDR3 nucleotides are TGCGCCAGCAGCGGGAGACAGGGGAACACTGAAGCTTTCTTT. Its protein is CASSGRQGNTEAFF.

This chain connects TRBV7-2 to TRBJ2-3, with 10 bases aligning to TRBD2. The germline V gene has CDR1 SGHTA and CDR2 FQGNSA. The CDR3 loop spans 16 amino acids. V lost 6 bases to trimming and J lost 1 base; unmatched junction nucleotides: 7. CDR3 sequence: CASSRAGTSGTDTQYF. The CDR3 nucleotides are TGTGCCAGCAGTCGAGCCGGGACTAGCGGCACAGATACGCAGTATTTT.

This sequence joins TRBV5-6 and TRBJ2-2, with D uncertain. CDR3 length: 17 amino acids. Trimming shortened V by 0 bases and J by 0 bases, and 12 bases separated the two germline ends. Germline assignment: CDR1 SGHDT and CDR2 YYEEEE. CDR3 DNA sequence: TGTGCCAGCAGCTTGGGTCCCAGACTTGCGAACACCGGGGAGCTGTTTTTT. It codes for CASSLGPRLANTGELFF.

This chain links TRBV2 with TRBJ2-7; 10 nucleotides align to TRBD1. The V segment lost 4 bases and the J segment 3 bases; nucleotides outside the gene matches: 6. The CDR3 length is 15 residues. The germline gives CDR1 SNHLY, CDR2 FYNNEI. The CDR3 DNA follows: TGTGCCAGCAGTGTTCTTTGGGACAGGGGCTACGAGCAGTACTTC. This translates into CASSVLWDRGYEQYF.

The chain uses TRBV5-1 and TRBJ1-2; D is perhaps TRBD1 (6 bases). The CDR3 length is 15 residues. Germline V gene data show CDR1 as SGHRS and CDR2 as YFSETQ. Trimming removed 6 bases at V and 0 bases at J, with 15 bases between. CDR3 region: CASTWLSGANYGYTF. The CDR3, as DNA: TGCGCCAGCACCTGGTTGTCAGGGGCTAACTATGGCTACACCTTC.

The chain combines TRBV1 with TRBJ1-1; the DNA was not compared with TRBD1, the D call given in the table. TRBV1 is listed as a pseudogene. The CDR3 contains 15 residues. The CDR3 bases are TGCACCAGCAGACCACAGGGAAGAAACAACGCTGAAGCTTTCTTT. Amino acids: CTSRPQGRNNAEAFF.

The chain recombines TRBV21-1 with TRBJ1-2. TRBV21-1 is flagged as a pseudogene. The CDR3 is 17 amino acids. The CDR3 loop reads CASSKWGVLQMPYGYTF. The CDR3 DNA follows: TGTGCCAGCAGCAAATGGGGGGTGTTGCAAATGCCCTATGGCTACACCTTC.

J is TRBJ1-1 and V is TRBV7-6; D is possibly TRBD1 (5 bases). Germline CDR1 reads SGHVS; CDR2 reads FNYEAQ. V dropped 4 bases and J dropped 3 bases, with 15 bases sitting between them. The CDR3 runs 15 residues. CDR3 amino acids: CASSSRSRGDTEAFF. DNA for the CDR3: TGTGCCAGCAGCTCTCGGTCGAGGGGAGACACTGAAGCTTTCTTT. The complete variable domain, with remaining parts taken from reference TRBV7-6 and TRBJ1-1, reads GAGVSQSPRYKVTKRGQDVALRCDPISGHVSLYWYRQALGQGPEFLTYFNYEAQQDKSGLPNDRFSAERPEGSISTLTIQRTEQRDSAMYRCASSSRSRGDTEAFFGQGTRLTVV.

This chain uses TRBV7-8 with TRBJ2-1; TRBD1 matches at 9 bases. The germline V gene has CDR1 SGHVS and CDR2 FQNEAQ. Germline trimming cut 2 bases from V and 8 bases from J; bases unmatched to any gene: 10. The CDR3 is 16 amino acids. The CDR3 protein is CASSLPRDRVFDEQFF. CDR3 DNA: TGTGCCAGCAGCTTACCCCGGGACAGGGTCTTCGATGAGCAGTTCTTC.

This chain connects TRBV27 to TRBJ2-6, with TRBD1 matching over 7 bases. This CDR3 has 13 amino acids. Germline CDR1 and CDR2: MNHEY and SMNVEV (reference sequence). The trim removed 8 bases at V and 4 bases at J, leaving 2 bases unmatched. The CDR3 DNA is TGTGCCAGCTGGGGACAGGGGGCCAACGTCCTGACTTTC. It yields the protein CASWGQGANVLTF.

The chain combines TRBV30 with TRBJ2-3; TRBD1 might be the D (6 bases). V dropped 2 bases and J dropped 4 bases, with 16 bases sitting between them. Germline CDR1 reads GTSNPN; CDR2 reads SVGIG (reference sequence). This CDR3 has 15 amino acids. CDR3 nucleotides: TGTGCCTGGAGTCCGCCGACAGGTCCGGCAGATACGCAGTATTTT. Amino acid sequence: CAWSPPTGPADTQYF.

Comments on this clone: This sample includes further DNA sequences coding for the same CDR3. The CDR3 bases are TGTGCCAGTAGTATCCGTGGAGGGAACACTGAAGCTTTCTTT. Translated, it gives CASSIRGGNTEAFF. The J gene is TRBJ1-1, the V gene TRBV19; D is unresolved. Germline CDR1 is LNHDA and CDR2 is SQIVND (reference sequence). The V and J ends lost 3 bases and 1 base respectively, with 9 bases between them. CDR3 size: 14 residues.

The V call is TRBV18, the J call TRBJ2-7; TRBD1 aligns across 10 bases. Germline CDR1 is KGHSH and CDR2 is LQKENI. This CDR3 contains 14 residues. The junction had 4 bases not matched to a gene; V was cut back by 3 bases and J by 5 bases. The CDR3 DNA reads TGTGCCAGCTCACCCTTGACAGGGGGCGACGAGCAGTACTTC. This translates into CASSPLTGGDEQYF.

This clone came up once. The chain carries TRBV6-1 and TRBJ2-7; 7 positions match TRBD1. Per germline, CDR1 MNHNS and CDR2 SASEGT. Germline trimming cut 6 bases from V and 2 bases from J; bases unmatched to any gene: 7. The CDR3 sequence is 14 residues long. The CDR3 DNA reads TGTGCCAGCAGCCAAACAGGGGCAACCTACGAGCAGTACTTC. This gives the protein CASSQTGATYEQYF.

The chain employs TRBV9 and TRBJ1-1, with 8 bases lining up with TRBD1. The CDR3 is 18 amino acids. The V gene end was trimmed by 4 bases and the J gene end by 4 bases; junction bases not matched to a gene: 18. Germline V lookup: CDR1 SGDLS, CDR2 YYNGEE. CDR3 sequence (DNA): TGTGCCAGCAGCATATTTCCCGGGACAGGAAGGTGGGGCACTGAAGCTTTCTTT. Protein sequence: CASSIFPGTGRWGTEAFF.

The V call is TRBV4-2, the J call TRBJ2-7; the match to TRBD2 covers 7 bases. V was clipped by 4 bases and J by 4 bases; unmatched bases: 19. Germline V gene data show CDR1 as LGHNA and CDR2 as YNFKEQ. CDR3 length equals 18 residues. This CDR3 reads CASSPRVGGEAVGYEQYF. Written as DNA, the CDR3 is TGTGCCAGCAGCCCCCGGGTGGGGGGGGAGGCAGTAGGGTACGAGCAGTACTTC.

As for this clone: Other DNA sequences of this sample code for an identical CDR3. The genes are TRBV5-1 and TRBJ1-4, with 8 bases aligning to TRBD1. Germline CDR1 reads SGHRS; CDR2 reads YFSETQ. The CDR3 is 14 residues long. Unmatched junction bases numbered 0, after V lost 2 bases and J lost 3 bases. The DNA for the CDR3 is TGCGCCAGCAGCTTACAGGGGGCTAATGAAAAACTGTTTTTT. Residues: CASSLQGANEKLFF.

The chain joins TRBV9 to TRBJ1-2; D unclear. Deletions cut 7 bases from V and 4 bases from J, with 8 bases between. The CDR3 sequence is 11 residues long. CDR1 is SGDLS, CDR2 YYNGEE, per germline. This CDR3 reads CASSSSYGYTF. The CDR3 nucleotides read TGTGCCAGCTCGAGCAGCTATGGCTACACCTTC.